This TCR beta chain came from a study of vaccination and CD4 T cells after COVID-19. Time point described: late sampling 161 to 241 days after vaccination in a few convalescent patients. Treatment specified: approximately 9-day PBMC culture with coronavirus spike peptide pools or control peptides (ViraFEST assay). ViraFEST used peptide pools to expand antigen-specific T cells before TCR sequencing. Comment on this clonotype: As yet, its antigen is unknown.

Oncomine TCR Beta short-read sequencing was applied to DNA from cultured CD4+ T cells. TCRdb analysed the PCR reads with MiXCR anew, one entry per CDR3 protein. The repertoire holds some 21,000 distinct CDR3 sequences, with around two fifths as singletons. Sequencing was performed on CD4+ T cells from blood, cultured in vitro, taken about 7 months after SARS-CoV-2 vaccination. The sequence came from a human donor who had recovered from COVID-19.

The CDR3 nucleotides are TGTGCCAGCAGCGGCCCTGCGGGTCCCTACGAGCAGTACTTC. The encoded protein is CASSGPAGPYEQYF. The chain joins TRBV7-2 to TRBJ2-7, with D perhaps TRBD2 (5 bases). Germline V gene sequence: CDR1 SGHTA, CDR2 FQGNSA. Trimming shortened V by 5 bases and J by 2 bases, and 13 bases separated the two germline ends. CDR3 length: 14 amino acids.